The present T cell receptor (beta chain) was sequenced within a study of shared clonotypes between healthy human individuals. Study conclusions and caveats: Sampling covered nothing but blood. Tissue TCR repertoires likely differ from those found in blood.

This clone was seen a handful of times. Its antigen is still unknown. TCRdb's copy holds only in-frame clones and misses some; the assay was immunoSEQ multiplex PCR. The table shows some 79,000 clones, with about 61% occurring only once. Germline V gives CDR1 SGHNT, CDR2 YYREEE (reference sequence). Trimming took 0 bases from V and 2 from J, leaving 10 bases between them. The CDR3 is 15 amino acids. Sequenced sample: memory CD8+ T cells sorted from blood. As to subset: CD45RO+ cells pooled with CCR7-negative TemRA cells. The sequence derives from a man aged 30 to 39 in good health. V is TRBV5-4 and J is TRBJ2-3; possibly TRBD2 for D (6 bases). The CDR3 is CASSLDRGFTDTQYF. The CDR3 coding sequence is TGTGCCAGCAGCTTGGATCGGGGGTTCACAGATACGCAGTATTTT.